The rows below give T cell receptor beta chains drawn from one sample of a study of blood T cell repertoires in COVID-19. TCRdb's copy holds only in-frame clones and misses some; the assay was immunoSEQ multiplex PCR. Of about 65,000 clones listed, about nine tenths are singletons. The sequencing input was peripheral blood. These receptors came from a man aged 55 to 70 with acute or convalescent COVID-19. The CDR3 runs from the conserved cysteine through the conserved F or W. Each record gives: clone size, D gene, V gene, J gene, CDR3 DNA, CDR3 protein. The D gene is left open where the match is weak. The listing skips clone size in some rows; elsewhere it reads once, few, many or a size class.

>.|.|TRBV6-5|TRBJ2-1
TGTGCCAGCAGTTACGGCCAGGGGTTGGGGGAGCAGTTCTTC
CASSYGQGLGEQFF
>.|TRBD2|TRBV19|TRBJ2-1
TGTGCCAGTAGTAGCGGGGGGCGGGGCAATGAGCAGTTCTTC
CASSSGGRGNEQFF
>once|TRBD1|TRBV5-1|TRBJ1-1
TGCGCCAGCAGGCCTACAAACAGGGGAGTGAACACTGAAGCTTTCTTT
CASRPTNRGVNTEAFF
>.|TRBD1|TRBV27|TRBJ1-6
TGTGCCAGCAGTTTTACAGGGGAATCCCTCCACTTT
CASSFTGESLHF
>.|.|TRBV11-1|TRBJ1-4
TGTGCCAGCAGCCCGACCGGAGGAAAACTGTTTTTT
CASSPTGGKLFF
>.|TRBD1|TRBV9|TRBJ1-1
TGTGCCAGCAGCGCGACCACCTGGGACAGGGAAGCTTTCTTT
CASSATTWDREAFF
>.|.|TRBV27|TRBJ1-2
TGTGCCAGCCGGGAGAGCAGGGTCACCTGGAGTGGCTACACCTTC
CASRESRVTWSGYTF
>few|.|TRBV6-5|TRBJ2-4
TGTGCCAGCAGTTACTCGAATCAGGGAAACATTCAGTACTTC
CASSYSNQGNIQYF
>.|.|TRBV19|TRBJ1-5
TGTGCCAGTAGTATAATAGGCGGGGATTATAGCAATCAGCCCCAGCATTTT
CASSIIGGDYSNQPQHF
>.|.|TRBV27|TRBJ1-5
TGTGCCAGCAGTCGGGACACCAATCAGCCCCAGCATTTT
CASSRDTNQPQHF
>.|.|TRBV6-1|TRBJ1-2
TGTGCCAGCAGTGCCCCCTCCCAGGGTTGGTCTGAAGGCTACACCTTC
CASSAPSQGWSEGYTF
>.|.|TRBV7-8|TRBJ1-3
TGTGCCAGCAGCCCCCGGGGCTCTGGAAACACCATATATTTT
CASSPRGSGNTIYF
>.|.|TRBV6-5|TRBJ2-3
TGTGCCAGCAGTCGCGACAGATCGGTCACAGATACGCAGTATTTT
CASSRDRSVTDTQYF
>.|.|TRBV21-1|TRBJ2-6
TGTGCCAGCACCAGGACAGGGGAATGCGGTGGGGCCAACGTCCTGACTTTC
CASTRTGECGGANVLTF
>.|.|TRBV18|TRBJ2-4
TGTGCCAGCTCACCGGACAGACAAAACATTCAGTACTTC
CASSPDRQNIQYF
>.|TRBD1|TRBV6-6|TRBJ1-1
TGTGCCAGCAGTACCCCAGGGGGGGAAGCTTTCTTT
CASSTPGGEAFF
>.|TRBD2|TRBV3-1/TRBV3-2|TRBJ2-5
TGTGCCAGCAGCCAACGTAGCGGGGGGGCCCAATCGGAGACCCAGTACTTC
CASSQRSGGAQSETQYF
>.|.|TRBV2|TRBJ1-1
TGTGCCAGCAGTCGACAGGTGAGGGGCGAAGCTTTCTTT
CASSRQVRGEAFF
>.|.|TRBV19|TRBJ1-4
TGTGCCAGTAGTATAACGGGGTCAGCTAATGAAAAACTGTTTTTT
CASSITGSANEKLFF
>.|.|TRBV18|TRBJ2-2
TGTGCCAGCTCACAGAGAGATCAGAGGACCGGGGAGCTGTTTTTT
CASSQRDQRTGELFF
>.|.|TRBV2|TRBJ1-2
TGTGCCAGCATCAGGGGCCCGGGCTATGGCTACACCTTC
CASIRGPGYGYTF
>.|TRBD1|TRBV5-1|TRBJ1-4
TGCGCCAGCAGCCGACAGGGCTTATCTGAAAAACTGTTTTTT
CASSRQGLSEKLFF
>.|.|TRBV13|TRBJ2-2
TGTGCCAGCAGCTTACAGGGTCCCGGGGAGCTGTTTTTT
CASSLQGPGELFF
>.|.|TRBV10-3|TRBJ1-5
TGTGCCATCAGTGACCCTACCACAGGGATTGGGGATCAGCCCCAGCATTTT
CAISDPTTGIGDQPQHF
>.|.|TRBV24-1|TRBJ2-5
TGTGCCACCAGTGAGACAAGGCCAGGGGAGACCCAGTACTTC
CATSETRPGETQYF
>.|TRBD1|TRBV18|TRBJ1-3
TGTGCCAGCTCACGACGGGACAGGGTTTCTGGAAACACCATATATTTT
CASSRRDRVSGNTIYF
>.|.|TRBV6-6|TRBJ2-3
TGTGCCAGCATGGTCCCGGGGGTCACAGATACGCAGTATTTT
CASMVPGVTDTQYF
>.|TRBD1|TRBV3-1/TRBV3-2|TRBJ1-2
TGTGCCAGCAGCCCTAGGAGGGGACAGTCCTATGGCTACACCTTC
CASSPRRGQSYGYTF
>.|.|TRBV20-1|TRBJ2-1
TGCAGTGCTAGTCTCCGCAATGAGCAGTTCTTC
CSASLRNEQFF
>.|.|TRBV25-1|TRBJ1-1
TGTGCCAGCAGTGAACGTAGATTGAGTGAAGCTTTCTTT
CASSERRLSEAFF
>.|.|TRBV5-4|TRBJ1-1
TGTGCCAGCAGCACCGGGGGGGGGTACCAAAACACTGAAGCTTTCTTT
CASSTGGGYQNTEAFF
>.|.|TRBV27|TRBJ2-1
TGTGCCAGCAGTCTCGACAGAAATTCCTACAATGAGCAGTTCTTC
CASSLDRNSYNEQFF
>.|.|TRBV24-1|TRBJ1-5
TGTGCCACCAGTGATCCCAGGGTGGGTAGCAATCAGCCCCAGCATTTT
CATSDPRVGSNQPQHF
>.|.|TRBV5-1|TRBJ1-1
TGCGCCAGCAGCTTGGTTCAGGGATCGACTGAAGCTTTCTTT
CASSLVQGSTEAFF